The next 26 T cell receptor beta chains were all read from a single sample in a study of shared clonotypes between healthy human individuals. Sequenced by immunoSEQ multiplex PCR; TCRdb stores in-frame clones only, minus some. This sample carries roughly 500,000 clones, 75% to 85% of them seen once, and the ten largest clones take under 15%. Source material: PBMCs. The receptor source for this set is a woman between 40 and 50 years old in good health. Some clones in this sample may be carry-over from other donors' samples.

The genes are TRBV7-2 and TRBJ2-7, with TRBD2 matching 8 bases. Germline CDR1 reads SGHTA; CDR2 reads FQGNSA. Germline trimming cut 5 bases from V and 4 bases from J; bases unmatched to any gene: 19. The CDR3 length is 18 residues. CDR3 region: CASSLVGGLAGGGYEQYF. CDR3 coding DNA: TGTGCCAGCAGCCTAGTCGGGGGTCTAGCGGGCGGTGGGTACGAGCAGTACTTC.

The rearrangement uses TRBV4-2 and TRBJ1-1; TRBD1 agrees at 8 bases. The CDR3 has 16 amino acids. V shed 1 base and J 5 bases; nucleotides not matched to a gene: 9. The germline CDR1 and CDR2 sequences are LGHNA and YNFKEQ. CDR3 residues: CASSQGGWTGRTEAFF. The CDR3 DNA is TGTGCCAGCAGCCAAGGGGGATGGACAGGGCGAACTGAAGCTTTCTTT.

This chain connects TRBV15 to TRBJ2-5; 8 positions agree with TRBD1. Germline-derived CDR1 and CDR2 are LNHNV and YYDKDF (reference sequence). The CDR3 runs to 15 residues. Germline trimming cut 5 bases from V and 5 bases from J; bases unmatched to any gene: 10. The CDR3 DNA follows: TGTGCCACCAGCCGCCGATCAGGGGGCGCGGAGACCCAGTACTTC. Protein: CATSRRSGGAETQYF. Filled out from reference TRBV15 and TRBJ2-5, the complete variable domain reads DAMVIQNPRYQVTQFGKPVTLSCSQTLNHNVMYWYQQKSSQAPKLLFHYYDKDFNNEADTPDNFQSRRPNTSFCFLDIRSPGLGDTAMYLCATSRRSGGAETQYFGPGTRLLVL.

V is TRBV7-3 and J is TRBJ1-1, with D perhaps matching TRBD1 (5 bases). The CDR3 contains 14 residues. Germline V lookup: CDR1 SGHTA, CDR2 FQGTGA. Trimming took off 5 bases at V and 4 bases at J, with 14 bases between the two ends. DNA of the CDR3: TGTGCCAGCAGCCTGTTCGGGGGGACCACTGAAGCTTTCTTT. Translation: CASSLFGGTTEAFF.

The V call is TRBV6-1, the J call TRBJ1-2; TRBD1 is a possible D gene (5 bases). This CDR3 contains 14 residues. The germline V gene encodes CDR1 MNHNS and CDR2 SASEGT. Trimming removed 8 bases at V and 3 bases at J, with 16 bases between. The DNA for the CDR3 is TGTGCCAGCTCGAAGGGGCAGGGAGACTATGGCTACACCTTC. Its protein product is CASSKGQGDYGYTF.

The V gene is TRBV28, the J gene TRBJ1-2; TRBD1 agrees at 8 bases. V lost 7 bases, J lost 8 bases, and 6 bases stayed unmatched. This CDR3 is built from 12 residues. In germline, CDR1 is MDHEN, CDR2 SYDVKM. The CDR3 DNA reads as TGTGCCAGCAATCCCAGGGGGCTCGGCTACACCTTC. Protein sequence: CASNPRGLGYTF.

The chain employs TRBV11-2 and TRBJ2-2, with TRBD1 matching over 7 bases. The CDR3 runs to 15 residues. With V trimmed by 5 bases and J by 3 bases, 6 bases remained unmatched. Germline assignment: CDR1 SGHAT and CDR2 FQNNGV. The CDR3 DNA reads as TGTGCCAGCAGCGTCGACAGGGTGGACACCGGGGAGCTGTTTTTT. Translating gives CASSVDRVDTGELFF.

V usage is TRBV7-9 and J usage is TRBJ2-1; 7 nucleotides align to TRBD2. V shed 2 bases and J 5 bases; nucleotides not matched to a gene: 12. Germline-derived CDR1 and CDR2 are SEHNR and FQNEAQ (reference sequence). The CDR3 has 17 amino acids. The CDR3 reads CASSLYSSGLRNNEQFF. In DNA, the CDR3 is TGTGCCAGCAGCTTATACAGCTCGGGACTACGTAACAATGAGCAGTTCTTC.

The genes are TRBV6-6 and TRBJ2-3; D unclear. This CDR3 has 11 amino acids. V lost 6 bases to trimming and J lost 6 bases, with 7 bases between them. Germline V CDR1 and CDR2: MNHNY, SVGAGI (reference sequence). CDR3: CASSYIDTQYF. The CDR3, as DNA: TGTGCCAGCAGCTACATCGATACGCAGTATTTT.

This clone was seen at least ten times. The chain combines TRBV11-1 with TRBJ1-1; perhaps TRBD1 as D (6 bases). Looked up from germline, CDR1 is SGHAT and CDR2 is FQDESV (reference sequence). This CDR3 comprises 12 residues. Between the trimmed V and J ends, which lost 0 bases and 11 bases, there was a span of 10 bases. CDR3 nucleotide sequence: TGTGCCAGCAGCTTAGCGCTGGGGGCGGCTTTCTTT. Translation gives CASSLALGAAFF.

The genes are TRBV5-1 and TRBJ2-7, with 9 nucleotides matching TRBD2. V shed 6 bases and J 3 bases; nucleotides not matched to a gene: 10. There are 15 residues in the CDR3. Germline CDR1 reads SGHRS; CDR2 reads YFSETQ. CDR3 in DNA: TGCGCCAGCACCTCGATAGCGGGAGTAGGCTACGAGCAGTACTTC. It encodes CASTSIAGVGYEQYF. Variable domain in full (rest from reference TRBV5-1 and TRBJ2-7): KAGVTQTPRYLIKTRGQQVTLSCSPISGHRSVSWYQQTPGQGLQFLFEYFSETQRNKGNFPGRFSGRQFSNSRSEMNVSTLELGDSALYLCASTSIAGVGYEQYFGPGTRLTVT.

The chain employs TRBV29-1 and TRBJ1-1, with TRBD1 as a possible D gene (5 bases). The ends were cut back, 8 bases at V and 1 base at J, with 11 bases in the middle. Per the germline V gene, CDR1 is SQVTM and CDR2 is ANQGSEA. This CDR3 has 12 amino acids. The CDR3 DNA sequence: TGCAGCTGGGGGGACCCGAACACTGAAGCTTTCTTT. It specifies CSWGDPNTEAFF.

The V gene is TRBV7-3, the J gene TRBJ2-3; D tentatively fits TRBD1 or TRBD2 (5 bases each). V was clipped by 3 bases and J by 2 bases, with 9 bases between them. The CDR3 extends over 14 amino acids. Germline assignment: CDR1 SGHTA and CDR2 FQGTGA. CDR3 region: CASSLTGPTDTQYF. The CDR3 region has the DNA TGTGCCAGCAGCTTGACGGGACCCACAGATACGCAGTATTTT.

This chain links TRBV5-1 with TRBJ2-7; perhaps TRBD2 as D (6 bases). Germline CDR1 and CDR2: SGHRS and YFSETQ. The CDR3 totals 14 residues. The V end lost 3 bases, the J end lost 5 bases, and 15 bases lay between the germline ends. CDR3 DNA: TGCGCCAGCAGCTCCGGGGGTAGCGTCGACGAGCAGTACTTC. Protein sequence: CASSSGGSVDEQYF.

A remark on this clone: Given a much more abundant clone one base away, this may be a read error. This CDR3 is also generated by other DNA sequences in the sample. This rearrangement joins TRBV28 to TRBJ2-7; no clear D. Deletions cut 3 bases from V and 2 bases from J, with 2 bases between. Germline values: CDR1 MDHEN, CDR2 SYDVKM. This CDR3 comprises 11 residues. CDR3 in amino acids: CASSLTYEQYF. DNA for the CDR3: TGTGCCAGCAGTTTGACCTACGAGCAGTACTTC.

The chain combines TRBV10-3 with TRBJ1-4; no clear D gene. Trimming removed 8 bases at V and 8 bases at J, with 6 bases between. Germline CDR1 is ENHRY and CDR2 is SYGVKD. CDR3 length: 10 residues. The CDR3 loop reads CAIGREKLFF. DNA of the CDR3: TGTGCCATCGGCCGGGAAAAACTGTTTTTT.

This clone was found once. The rearrangement uses TRBV7-7 and TRBJ2-5, with 9 nucleotides matching TRBD2. The junction had 6 bases not matched to a gene; V was cut back by 8 bases and J by 5 bases. CDR3 length: 13 residues. Germline V gives CDR1 SSHAT, CDR2 FNYEAQ (reference sequence). DNA of the CDR3: TGTGCCAGCGGCGGGAGGGGTTCGGAGACCCAGTACTTC. Amino acids: CASGGRGSETQYF.

V is TRBV11-2 and J is TRBJ2-1; D is unresolved. This CDR3 has 15 residues. Germline assignment: CDR1 SGHAT and CDR2 FQNNGV. V shed 3 bases and J shed 0 bases, with 9 bases lying between them. This CDR3 reads CASSLDRSSYNEQFF. The CDR3 bases are TGTGCCAGCAGCTTGGACCGCAGCTCCTACAATGAGCAGTTCTTC. Using reference TRBV11-2 and TRBJ2-1 for the parts outside the CDR3, the full variable domain is EAGVAQSPRYKIIEKRQSVAFWCNPISGHATLYWYQQILGQGPKLLIQFQNNGVVDDSQLPKDRFSAERLKGVDSTLKIQPAKLEDSAVYLCASSLDRSSYNEQFFGPGTRLTVL.

This clone was detected a few times. The CDR3 bases are TGCGCCAGCAGCTTGGCGCGGAATGAGCAGTTCTTC. Amino acids: CASSLARNEQFF. This chain joins TRBV5-1 and TRBJ2-1; D is unclear. Trimming shortened V by 0 bases and J by 7 bases, and 5 bases separated the two germline ends. This CDR3 has 12 amino acids. Germline V gene lookup returns CDR1 SGHRS and CDR2 YFSETQ.

This clone has just a few counts. V is TRBV19 and J is TRBJ1-2, with D maybe TRBD1 (5 bases). The length of the CDR3 is 15 residues. V lost 3 bases, J lost 7 bases, and 18 bases lay in between. Germline CDR1 and CDR2: LNHDA and SQIVND (reference sequence). The CDR3 sequence is CASSITRGTVGGYTF. In DNA form, the CDR3 reads TGTGCCAGTAGTATTACTCGGGGGACGGTCGGTGGCTACACCTTC. The whole variable domain, remainder taken from reference TRBV19 and TRBJ1-2, is DGGITQSPKYLFRKEGQNVTLSCEQNLNHDAMYWYRQDPGQGLRLIYYSQIVNDFQKGDIAEGYSVSREKKESFPLTVTSAQKNPTAFYLCASSITRGTVGGYTFGSGTRLTVV.

A few counts support this clone. The chain carries TRBV19 and TRBJ1-1; the D is unclear. The CDR3 has 15 residues. The V gene lost 4 bases and the J gene lost 1 base, with 13 bases spanning the gap. Germline-derived CDR1 and CDR2 are LNHDA and SQIVND (reference sequence). The CDR3: CASSRLGEGNTEAFF. For the CDR3, the DNA is TGTGCCAGTAGTAGGTTGGGTGAGGGGAACACTGAAGCTTTCTTT.

The V gene is TRBV30, the J gene TRBJ1-3; no reliable D call. This CDR3 contains 12 residues. Trimming stripped 4 bases from V and 4 bases from J, with 8 bases between. Germline assignment: CDR1 GTSNPN and CDR2 SVGIG (reference sequence). CDR3 in amino acids: CAWNPSGNTIYF. The CDR3 DNA follows: TGTGCCTGGAACCCAAGCGGAAACACCATATATTTT. Based on the CDR3 plus reference TRBV30 and TRBJ1-3, the full variable domain is SQTIHQWPATLVQPVGSPLSLECTVEGTSNPNLYWYRQAAGRGLQLLFYSVGIGQISSEVPQNLSASRPQDRQFILSSKKLLLSDSGFYLCAWNPSGNTIYFGEGSWLTVV.

This sequence joins TRBV1 and TRBJ2-7; TRBD1 is taken as the D call from the table, unchecked against the DNA. TRBV1 is shown as a pseudogene. The CDR3 consists of 14 residues. The CDR3 sequence: CTSSPQGTPPEQYF. As DNA, the CDR3 is TGCACCAGCAGCCCCCAGGGGACCCCCCCCGAGCAGTACTTC.

This chain links TRBV5-4 with TRBJ2-7; D ambiguous. The V gene's germline CDR1 is SGHNT and CDR2 YYREEE (reference sequence). Trimming took 2 bases from V and 3 from J, leaving 12 bases between them. The CDR3 consists of 14 residues. The CDR3 reads CASSFKDSNYEQYF. The CDR3 nucleotides are TGTGCCAGCAGCTTTAAGGATTCCAACTACGAGCAGTACTTC.

This chain uses TRBV19 with TRBJ1-1, with D perhaps matching TRBD1 (6 bases). This CDR3 spans 16 amino acids. CDR1 and CDR2 from the germline V gene are LNHDA and SQIVND (reference sequence). V lost 5 bases and J lost 0, with 16 bases in between. The CDR3 reads CASSGSGTSMNTEAFF. The CDR3 region has the DNA TGTGCCAGTAGTGGTTCCGGGACAAGCATGAACACTGAAGCTTTCTTT.

There are a few counts of this clone. The gene calls are TRBV7-7 and TRBJ1-1, with D hard to call. The CDR3 contains 13 residues. The germline gives CDR1 SSHAT, CDR2 FNYEAQ (reference sequence). Between the trimmed V and J ends, which lost 1 base and 1 base, there was a span of 4 bases. The CDR3 loop reads CASSLGANTEAFF. As DNA, the CDR3 is TGTGCCAGCAGCTTAGGAGCGAACACTGAAGCTTTCTTT.